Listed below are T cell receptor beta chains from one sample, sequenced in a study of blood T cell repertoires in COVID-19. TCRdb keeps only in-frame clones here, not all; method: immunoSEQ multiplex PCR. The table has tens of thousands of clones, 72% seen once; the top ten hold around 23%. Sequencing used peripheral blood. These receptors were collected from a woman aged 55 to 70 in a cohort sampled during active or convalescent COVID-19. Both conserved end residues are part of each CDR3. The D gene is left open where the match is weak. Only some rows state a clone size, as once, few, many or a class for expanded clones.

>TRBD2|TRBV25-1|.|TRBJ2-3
CASSRVVAGRSTDTQYF
TGTGCCAGCAGCCGGGTTGTAGCGGGGAGAAGCACAGATACGCAGTATTTT
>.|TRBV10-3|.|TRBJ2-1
CAISETYVSYNEQFF
TGTGCCATCAGTGAGACTTACGTCTCCTACAATGAGCAGTTCTTC
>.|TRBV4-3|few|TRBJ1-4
CASSQVGDEKLFF
TGCGCCAGCAGCCAAGTGGGAGATGAAAAACTGTTTTTT
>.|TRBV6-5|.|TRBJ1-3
CASSYFRGTGNTIYF
TGTGCCAGCAGTTACTTCAGGGGTACTGGAAACACCATATATTTT
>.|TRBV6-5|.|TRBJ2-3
CASRLGGYPDTQYF
TGTGCCAGCAGATTGGGAGGTTACCCAGATACGCAGTATTTT
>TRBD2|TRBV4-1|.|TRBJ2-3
CASSQWGTSGQDTQYF
TGCGCCAGCAGCCAATGGGGGACTAGCGGCCAGGATACGCAGTATTTT
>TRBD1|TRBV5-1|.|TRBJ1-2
CASSLGGRGHYGYTF
TGCGCCAGCAGCTTAGGAGGCAGGGGGCACTATGGCTACACCTTC
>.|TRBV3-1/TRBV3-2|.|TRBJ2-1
CASSRTGTEYNEQFF
TGTGCCAGCAGCCGAACCGGGACTGAATACAATGAGCAGTTCTTC
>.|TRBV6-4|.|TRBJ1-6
CASSDPYYSPLHF
TGTGCCAGCAGTGACCCCTACTATTCACCCCTCCACTTT
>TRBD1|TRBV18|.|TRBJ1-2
CASSPPDRVGYTF
TGTGCCAGCTCACCGCCGGACAGGGTTGGCTACACCTTC
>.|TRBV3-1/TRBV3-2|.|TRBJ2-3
CASSQRPRYADTQYF
TGTGCCAGCAGCCAAAGACCTAGATATGCGGATACGCAGTATTTT
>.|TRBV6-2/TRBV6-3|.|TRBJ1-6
CASSPSWASPLHF
TGTGCCAGCAGTCCCTCGTGGGCTTCCCCCCTCCACTTT
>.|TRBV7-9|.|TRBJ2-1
CASSLVGHRAGNEQFF
TGTGCCAGCAGCTTAGTTGGTCACCGGGCAGGGAATGAGCAGTTCTTC
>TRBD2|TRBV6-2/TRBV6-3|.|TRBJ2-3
CASSYSVGAGGPDTDTQYF
TGTGCCAGCAGTTACTCGGTCGGGGCGGGGGGGCCGGACACAGATACGCAGTATTTT
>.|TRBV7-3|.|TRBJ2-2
CASSFGGGLGTGELFF
TGTGCCAGCAGTTTTGGGGGGGGCCTTGGCACCGGGGAGCTGTTTTTT
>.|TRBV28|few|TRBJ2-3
CASSPTLEPDTQYF
TGTGCCAGCAGTCCGACTCTAGAGCCAGATACGCAGTATTTT
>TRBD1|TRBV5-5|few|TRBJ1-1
CASSSRDRGHTEAFF
TGTGCCAGCAGTTCCCGGGACAGGGGGCACACTGAAGCTTTCTTT
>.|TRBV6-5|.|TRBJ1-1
CASSIEMNTEAFF
TGTGCCAGCAGTATTGAGATGAACACTGAAGCTTTCTTT
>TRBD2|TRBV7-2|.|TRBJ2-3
CASSSGLAWGDTQYF
TGTGCCAGCAGCTCCGGACTAGCGTGGGGAGATACGCAGTATTTT
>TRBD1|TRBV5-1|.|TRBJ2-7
CASSLTGQVYEQYF
TGCGCCAGCAGCTTGACGGGACAGGTTTACGAGCAGTACTTC
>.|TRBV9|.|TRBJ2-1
CASSAPGVSGASEQFF
TGTGCCAGCAGCGCCCCCGGGGTTAGCGGTGCAAGTGAGCAGTTCTTC
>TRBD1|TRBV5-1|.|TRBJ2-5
CASSLDRGETQYF
TGCGCCAGCAGCTTGGACAGGGGGGAGACCCAGTACTTC
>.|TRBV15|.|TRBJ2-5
CATSRVSGGSQETQYF
TGTGCCACCAGCAGAGTTAGCGGCGGGTCACAAGAGACCCAGTACTTC
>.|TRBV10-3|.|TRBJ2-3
CAISGSGGTDTQYF
TGTGCCATCAGTGGATCAGGGGGCACAGATACGCAGTATTTT
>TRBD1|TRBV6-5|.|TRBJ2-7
CASSYRDSFSEQYF
TGTGCCAGCAGTTACCGGGACAGCTTCTCCGAGCAGTACTTC
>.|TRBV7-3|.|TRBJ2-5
CASSLLGGPPETQYF
TGTGCCAGCAGCTTATTGGGGGGGCCCCCAGAGACCCAGTACTTC
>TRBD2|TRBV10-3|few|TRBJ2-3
CAISEPISRTSGYTDTQYF
TGTGCCATCAGTGAGCCGATTTCCCGGACTAGCGGATACACAGATACGCAGTATTTT
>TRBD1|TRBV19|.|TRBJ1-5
CASLQGAVTNQPQHF
TGTGCCAGTTTACAGGGGGCGGTTACCAATCAGCCCCAGCATTTT
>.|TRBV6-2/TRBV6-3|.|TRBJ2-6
CASSRGAGGANVLTF
TGTGCCAGCAGCCGCGGGGCGGGTGGGGCCAACGTCCTGACTTTC
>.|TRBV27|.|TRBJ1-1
CASSSKLNTEAFF
TGTGCCAGCAGTTCTAAGTTGAACACTGAAGCTTTCTTT
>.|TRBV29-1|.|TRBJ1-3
CSVWRAGNTIYF
TGCAGCGTTTGGCGGGCCGGAAACACCATATATTTT
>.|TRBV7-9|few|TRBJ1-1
CASSATLNTEAFF
TGTGCCAGCAGCGCTACCCTGAACACTGAAGCTTTCTTT
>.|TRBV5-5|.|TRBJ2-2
CASSSYISNTGELFF
TGTGCCAGCAGCTCGTACATCTCGAACACCGGGGAGCTGTTTTTT
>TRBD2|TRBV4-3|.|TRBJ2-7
CASSQDRLAGGYEQYF
TGCGCCAGCAGCCAAGATCGGCTAGCGGGGGGCTACGAGCAGTACTTC
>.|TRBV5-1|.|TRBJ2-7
CASSLARSSYEQYF
TGCGCCAGCAGCTTGGCCCGGAGCTCCTACGAGCAGTACTTC
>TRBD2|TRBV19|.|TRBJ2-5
CASSIGLAGGGETQYF
TGTGCCAGTAGTATAGGGCTAGCGGGGGGGGGAGAGACCCAGTACTTC
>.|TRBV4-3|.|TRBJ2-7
CASSQEYRRGWIYEQYF
TGCGCCAGCAGCCAAGAATACCGCCGGGGGTGGATCTACGAGCAGTACTTC
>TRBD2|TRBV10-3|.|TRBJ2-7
CAISESGLAGEQYF
TGTGCCATCAGTGAGTCGGGGCTAGCGGGGGAGCAGTACTTC
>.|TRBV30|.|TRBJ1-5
CAWSVQGNQPQHF
TGTGCCTGGAGTGTACAGGGCAATCAGCCCCAGCATTTT
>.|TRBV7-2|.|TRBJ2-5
CASSSSGTFKETQYF
TGTGCCAGCAGCTCGTCCGGGACTTTTAAAGAGACCCAGTACTTC
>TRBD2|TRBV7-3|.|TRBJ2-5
CASSRTSGGETQYF
TGTGCCAGCAGCCGGACTAGCGGGGGTGAGACCCAGTACTTC